This T cell receptor beta chain was recorded in a study of cytomegalovirus exposure and HLA in healthy donors. Assay: immunoSEQ multiplex PCR; the TCRdb copy retains only in-frame clones and omits some. The sample has over 200,000 clones, approximately 87% seen once. This receptor was taken from a young woman in good health and CMV-seronegative. The sample was PBMCs.

Here the CDR3 DNA reads TGTGCCAGCAGCAAAGACGACTATGGAGGCTACACCTTC. It encodes CASSKDDYGGYTF. The chain joins TRBV21-1 to TRBJ1-2. TRBV21-1 is labeled a pseudogene. This CDR3 is 13 amino acids long.